The 25 T cell receptor beta chains given below trace back to one sample, sequenced in a study of identical twins. Each CDR3 protein gets one entry after TCRdb re-called the 5' RACE reads with MiXCR. The sample carries about 100,000 distinct CDR3 sequences, under 7% recorded once. The material sequenced was memory T cells sorted from blood. Receptors originate from a woman aged 45-59 years in good health.

In its sample, this clonotype was seen many times. This chain uses TRBV7-9 with TRBJ1-1; D is undetermined. Trimming removed 5 bases from V and 0 bases from J, with 13 bases in between. The CDR3 spans 15 residues. Germline CDR1 SEHNR, CDR2 FQNEAQ (reference sequence). The CDR3 loop is CASSRLGTMNTEAFF. CDR3 DNA sequence: TGTGCCAGCAGCCGTCTGGGTACCATGAACACTGAAGCTTTCTTT.

This clonotype was observed many times. The chain has TRBV20-1 and TRBJ2-7; D tentatively reads TRBD1 or TRBD2 (7 bases each). The CDR3 is 14 residues long. The germline V and J ends were trimmed by 6 bases and 3 bases, with 18 bases remaining between them. CDR1 is DFQATT and CDR2 is SNEGSKA in the germline V gene (reference sequence). The CDR3 spells CSATSEGAGYEQYF. DNA of the CDR3: TGCAGTGCAACTAGCGAGGGGGCCGGCTACGAGCAGTACTTC.

This chain joins TRBV20-1 and TRBJ1-2; the match to TRBD1 covers 7 bases. Per germline, CDR1 DFQATT and CDR2 SNEGSKA (reference sequence). V lost 8 bases, J lost 8 bases, and 11 bases stayed unmatched. The CDR3 runs to 12 residues. CDR3 amino acids: CSRDREGGGYTF. For the CDR3, the DNA is TGCAGTCGCGACAGGGAAGGGGGCGGCTACACCTTC.

This clonotype was detected ten times or more. The J gene is TRBJ2-1, the V gene TRBV25-1; D may be TRBD1 (5 bases). V lost 2 bases to trimming and J lost 10 bases, with 9 bases between them. Germline assignment: CDR1 MGHDK and CDR2 SYGVNS. The CDR3 extends over 12 amino acids. CDR3 DNA sequence: TGTGCCAGCAGTGAAGGGGCGTCAGAGCAGTTCTTC. As protein: CASSEGASEQFF.

In its sample, this clonotype was seen many times. The chain is built from TRBV9 and TRBJ2-1, with unresolved D. V lost 0 bases to trimming and J lost 6 bases, with 13 bases between them. The CDR3 is 15 residues long. Per germline, CDR1 SGDLS and CDR2 YYNGEE. The CDR3, as DNA: TGTGCCAGCAGCGTAGGGTCTCTGGGGTCCAATGAGCAGTTCTTC. Translated, it gives CASSVGSLGSNEQFF.

By share, this clonotype counts as medium-sized. The chain joins TRBV12-3 or TRBV12-4 to TRBJ1-3, with no clear D. V was shortened by 3 bases and J by 0 bases, with 3 bases between the two germline ends. CDR3 length equals 13 residues. CDR3 amino acids: CASSFSSGNTIYF. Here the CDR3 DNA reads TGTGCCAGCAGTTTCTCCTCTGGAAACACCATATATTTT.

The sample holds many counts of this clonotype. This rearrangement joins TRBV14 to TRBJ2-7; the D is unclear. The CDR3 has 15 amino acids. Germline assignment: CDR1 SGHDN and CDR2 FVKESK. V gave up 3 bases and J gave up 6 bases, with 18 bases separating them. CDR3 sequence reads: CASSHSLRAVPEQYF. The CDR3 coding sequence is TGTGCCAGCAGCCACTCTCTCCGGGCCGTCCCCGAGCAGTACTTC.

This clonotype was observed many times. This rearrangement joins TRBV29-1 to TRBJ2-7; TRBD1 matches 8 bases. The germline V gene has CDR1 SQVTM and CDR2 ANQGSEA. With V trimmed by 7 bases and J by 5 bases, 10 bases remained unmatched. The CDR3 runs to 13 residues. This chain's CDR3 is CSAKDRANNEQYF. CDR3 nucleotides: TGCAGCGCAAAGGACAGGGCGAATAACGAGCAGTACTTC.

The V gene is TRBV21-1, the J gene TRBJ2-7; the table's D call TRBD2 went unverified against the DNA. TRBV21-1 is a pseudogene segment. The CDR3 is made up of 13 amino acids. The CDR3 spells CASSQQGPGEQYV. CDR3 bases: TGTGCCAGCAGCCAACAGGGCCCGGGCGAGCAGTACGTC.

The rearrangement uses TRBV20-1 and TRBJ2-7; D possibly corresponds to TRBD2 (5 bases). Trimming removed 3 bases from V and 5 bases from J, with 23 bases in between. The CDR3 consists of 16 residues. Germline assignment: CDR1 DFQATT and CDR2 SNEGSKA (reference sequence). Here the CDR3 reads CSASVSEGRKKNEQYF. The CDR3 DNA sequence: TGCAGTGCTAGCGTATCTGAGGGCAGGAAAAAAAACGAGCAGTACTTC.

This clonotype was detected ten times or more. CDR3 bases: TGCGCCAGCAGCCAAGGAAGATTTCAAGAGACCCAGTACTTC. This encodes CASSQGRFQETQYF. The gene calls are TRBV4-1 and TRBJ2-5, with no clear D. The CDR3 is 14 residues long. The V end was cut by 1 base, the J end by 2 bases, with 8 bases between. Germline CDR1 is MGHRA and CDR2 is YSYEKL.

This clonotype appeared many times. J is TRBJ2-3 and V is TRBV5-1; TRBD2 matches 9 bases. The CDR3 spans 16 residues. Germline V gene lookup returns CDR1 SGHRS and CDR2 YFSETQ. Losses at the gene ends were 1 base for V and 3 bases for J; bases not matched to a gene: 6. This CDR3 reads CASSLRVAGATDTQYF. The CDR3 nucleotides read TGCGCCAGCAGCTTGAGGGTAGCGGGAGCGACAGATACGCAGTATTTT.

This clonotype was detected ten times or more. The J gene is TRBJ1-2, the V gene TRBV14; D call uncertain. The V end lost 0 bases, the J end lost 7 bases, and 9 bases lay between the germline ends. CDR3 length: 13 residues. CDR1 SGHDN and CDR2 FVKESK come from the germline V gene. DNA for the CDR3: TGTGCCAGCAGCCAAGATCTGGAGTCTGGCTACACCTTC. Protein sequence: CASSQDLESGYTF. Looking up the rest from reference TRBV14 and TRBJ1-2 gives the full variable domain: EAGVTQFPSHSVIEKGQTVTLRCDPISGHDNLYWYRRVMGKEIKFLLHFVKESKQDESGMPNNRFLAERTGGTYSTLKVQPAELEDSGVYFCASSQDLESGYTFGSGTRLTVV.

This clonotype was seen repeatedly, ten times or more. This rearrangement joins TRBV6-1 to TRBJ1-5, with TRBD1 as a possible D gene (5 bases). The CDR3 totals 14 residues. V lost 4 bases, J lost 4 bases, and 11 bases lay in between. Germline CDR1 and CDR2: MNHNS and SASEGT. CDR3 coding DNA: TGTGCCAGCAGTGTGGCAGGGTGGAATCAGCCCCAGCATTTT. It is translated as CASSVAGWNQPQHF.

As concerns this clonotype: A much larger clone differs from this one at a single base, so this may be a read error. Written as DNA, the CDR3 is TGTGCCAGCAGCTGGGACGGAGGAACTGAATCTTTCTTT. Its protein product is CASSWDGGTESFF. This chain joins TRBV7-2 and TRBJ1-1; D perhaps matches TRBD1 (5 bases). CDR3 size: 13 residues. The germline CDR1 and CDR2 sequences are SGHTA and FQGNSA.

CDR3 bases: TGTGCCAGCAGCAAATGGGCAGTTGAATGCGTTTGTGACGAGCAGTACTTC. It yields the protein CASSKWAVECVCDEQYF. V usage is TRBV21-1 and J usage is TRBJ2-7. TRBV21-1 is labeled a pseudogene. CDR3 size: 17 residues.

This clonotype was seen a handful of times. The V and J genes are TRBV2 and TRBJ2-1; 7 bases agree with TRBD1. Germline loops: CDR1 SNHLY, CDR2 FYNNEI. Trimming cost V 10 bases and J 4 bases; bases outside gene matches: 7. The length of the CDR3 is 13 residues. The CDR3 sequence is CATLLDRYNEQFF. The CDR3 region has the DNA TGTGCCACCCTCCTGGACAGGTACAATGAGCAGTTCTTC.

This clonotype was seen many times. The chain joins TRBV2 to TRBJ2-1; D is unclear. V was shortened by 6 bases and J by 6 bases, with 15 bases between the two germline ends. Germline-derived CDR1 and CDR2 are SNHLY and FYNNEI. The CDR3 covers 14 residues. The CDR3 protein is CASSVIRWGNEQFF. The CDR3 DNA sequence: TGTGCCAGCAGCGTAATACGTTGGGGCAATGAGCAGTTCTTC.

Many counts were recorded for this clonotype. The chain carries TRBV20-1 and TRBJ2-7; D is possibly TRBD1 or TRBD2 (5 bases each). V lost 4 bases to trimming and J lost 4 bases, with 29 bases between them. Germline CDR1 is DFQATT and CDR2 is SNEGSKA (reference sequence). The CDR3 covers 18 residues. CDR3 amino acids: CSATTATLGVGEIYEQYF. Here the CDR3 DNA reads TGCAGTGCTACAACTGCAACCCTAGGGGTTGGGGAGATTTACGAGCAGTACTTC.

At least ten counts were recorded for this clonotype. The V call is TRBV5-1, the J call TRBJ2-3; D unclear. The CDR3 is 14 amino acids. CDR1 is SGHRS and CDR2 is YFSETQ in the germline V gene. V lost 9 bases to trimming and J lost 2 bases, with 16 bases between them. CDR3 nucleotide sequence: TGCGCCACCCAGGCGGCTAGTATCACAGATACGCAGTATTTT. Translating gives CATQAASITDTQYF.

This clonotype was recorded many times. This chain connects TRBV11-3 to TRBJ1-2; no clear D gene. The CDR3 contains 12 residues. The germline V and J ends were trimmed by 4 bases and 6 bases, with 9 bases remaining between them. Looked up from germline, CDR1 is SGHNT and CDR2 is YENEEA. The CDR3 sequence is CASSSRKDGYTF. The CDR3 region has the DNA TGTGCCAGCAGCTCCCGAAAGGATGGCTACACCTTC.

This clonotype showed up many times. The chain combines TRBV29-1 with TRBJ1-1; 10 bases align to TRBD1. This CDR3 spans 13 amino acids. Germline values: CDR1 SQVTM, CDR2 ANQGSEA. With V trimmed by 7 bases and J by 2 bases, 4 bases remained unmatched. CDR3 sequence (DNA): TGCAGCGGGGGGACAGGGGTCAACACTGAAGCTTTCTTT. It yields the protein CSGGTGVNTEAFF.

This clonotype was recorded at least ten times. J is TRBJ2-7 and V is TRBV27, with 8 bases matching TRBD1. V lost 6 bases to trimming and J lost 2 bases; unmatched junction nucleotides: 6. CDR1 and CDR2 from the germline V gene are MNHEY and SMNVEV (reference sequence). The CDR3 totals 14 residues. The CDR3 bases are TGTGCCAGCAGCTCACAGGGGGAAACCTACGAGCAGTACTTC. Translated: CASSSQGETYEQYF.

At least ten counts were recorded for this clonotype. The J gene is TRBJ2-1, the V gene TRBV6-5, with 13 bases matching TRBD2. Germline V gene sequence: CDR1 MNHEY, CDR2 SVGAGI. The CDR3 is made up of 14 amino acids. V lost 4 bases, J lost 13 bases, and 7 bases stayed unmatched. The CDR3 bases are TGTGCCAGCAGTTTCACTAGCGGGAGGGTTTTTCAGTTCTTC. It encodes CASSFTSGRVFQFF.

This clonotype came up many times. The V and J genes are TRBV11-3 and TRBJ2-3, with TRBD2 matching 7 bases. CDR3 length: 17 amino acids. The germline V gene encodes CDR1 SGHNT and CDR2 YENEEA. V lost 2 bases and J lost 0; bases outside the gene matches: 8. For the CDR3, the DNA is TGTGCCAGCAGCTTATTTTCTTACGGGAGGAGCACAGATACGCAGTATTTT. Protein: CASSLFSYGRSTDTQYF.